Below, 28 T cell receptor beta chains from the same sample are listed, as sequenced in a study of identical twins. Each CDR3 protein gets one entry after TCRdb re-called the 5' RACE reads with MiXCR. The data hold about 200,000 distinct CDR3 sequences, with more than 6.5% observed a single time. These data also formed part of another study, on yellow fever vaccine responses in identical twins.

The sequencing input was memory (CD45RO+) T cells sorted from blood. The receptors here all came from a woman younger than 30 in good health.

This clonotype was counted only a few times. The J gene is TRBJ2-3, the V gene TRBV6-2 or TRBV6-3; TRBD1 is a possible D gene (6 bases). This CDR3 has 15 amino acids. V lost 4 bases, J lost 4 bases, and 15 bases lay in between. Germline assignment: CDR1 MNHEY and CDR2 SVGEGT. The CDR3: CASSSWDTTADTQYF. As DNA, the CDR3 is TGTGCCAGCAGTTCTTGGGACACGACGGCAGATACGCAGTATTTT.

The rearrangement uses TRBV28 and TRBJ2-7, with a tentative D call TRBD1 (6 bases). Germline CDR1 and CDR2: MDHEN and SYDVKM. The CDR3 loop spans 12 amino acids. Trimming took off 4 bases at V and 4 bases at J, with 8 bases between the two ends. CDR3 nucleotide sequence: TGTGCCAGCAGTTACAGGGTTTACGAGCAGTACTTC. It is translated as CASSYRVYEQYF.

V gene TRBV7-8 combines with J gene TRBJ2-3; no clear D. CDR1 SGHVS and CDR2 FQNEAQ come from the germline V gene. V was pared by 4 bases and J by 7 bases, with 6 bases between. CDR3 length equals 11 residues. CDR3 nucleotide sequence: TGTGCCAGCAGCTCGCTCAATACGCAGTATTTT. It translates to CASSSLNTQYF.

This clonotype was found many times. The V gene is TRBV7-9, the J gene TRBJ2-1; D call uncertain. The CDR3 runs to 14 residues. Germline assignment: CDR1 SEHNR and CDR2 FQNEAQ (reference sequence). Deletions cut 4 bases from V and 0 bases from J, with 7 bases between. For the CDR3, the DNA is TGTGCCAGCAGCTCACAGAGCTCCTACAATGAGCAGTTCTTC. Its translation: CASSSQSSYNEQFF.

The chain couples TRBV10-1 to TRBJ1-5; D gene ambiguous. The CDR3 is 13 residues long. Trimming took 4 bases from V and 4 from J, leaving 8 bases between them. Germline CDR1 WNHNN, CDR2 SYGVQD (reference sequence). The CDR3, as DNA: TGCGCCAGCAGTGTCGGGAAAAATCAGCCCCAGCATTTT. Its translation is CASSVGKNQPQHF.

CDR3 coding DNA: TGTGCCAGCAGCGAAAAGGGGGTTGGGACAGATACGCAGTATTTT. It encodes CASSEKGVGTDTQYF. The chain has TRBV2 and TRBJ2-3; maybe TRBD1 (6 bases). CDR1 SNHLY and CDR2 FYNNEI come from the germline V gene. The CDR3 extends over 15 amino acids. V shed 6 bases and J shed 3 bases, with 16 bases lying between them.

This chain connects TRBV20-1 to TRBJ2-1; TRBD2 agrees at 8 bases. The V and J ends lost 6 bases and 8 bases, in that order; junction bases with no gene match: 12. Germline assignment: CDR1 DFQATT and CDR2 SNEGSKA (reference sequence). This CDR3 has 14 residues. This chain's CDR3 is CSAGPGPGGHEQFF. In nucleotides, the CDR3 is TGCAGTGCGGGTCCGGGCCCGGGGGGGCATGAGCAGTTCTTC.

The chain joins TRBV6-1 to TRBJ1-6; D ambiguous. This CDR3 comprises 15 residues. V lost 1 base and J lost 7, with 11 bases in between. CDR1 and CDR2 (germline): MNHNS, SASEGT. Written as DNA, the CDR3 is TGTGCCAGCAGTGAAGAGGGATTAAAGAATTCACCCCTCCACTTT. Its protein is CASSEEGLKNSPLHF.

The table lists this clonotype with many counts. The V call is TRBV27, the J call TRBJ1-1; tentatively, D is TRBD1 (6 bases). The germline V gene encodes CDR1 MNHEY and CDR2 SMNVEV (reference sequence). This CDR3 is 13 amino acids long. Trimming stripped 5 bases from V and 1 base from J, with 8 bases between. The CDR3 bases are TGTGCCAGCAGTATGACAGGGAACACTGAAGCTTTCTTT. Its protein product is CASSMTGNTEAFF.

The genes are TRBV6-5 and TRBJ2-7; D may be TRBD1 or TRBD2 (5 bases each). The V gene's germline CDR1 is MNHEY and CDR2 SVGAGI. The CDR3 extends over 14 amino acids. The ends were cut back, 2 bases at V and 6 bases at J, with 14 bases in the middle. The DNA for the CDR3 is TGTGCCAGCAGTTACGGGGCTAGCTTAGGCGAGCAGTACTTC. It encodes CASSYGASLGEQYF.

Many counts were recorded for this clonotype. The rearrangement links TRBV20-1 to TRBJ2-3; 12 positions agree with TRBD2. V lost 0 bases to trimming and J lost 2 bases; unmatched junction nucleotides: 9. Germline V lookup: CDR1 DFQATT, CDR2 SNEGSKA (reference sequence). The length of the CDR3 is 18 residues. CDR3 DNA sequence: TGCAGTGCTAGAGATCGCTCTAGCGGGAGGGGTTTCACAGATACGCAGTATTTT. Translation: CSARDRSSGRGFTDTQYF.

The CDR3 sequence: CASSLDQIGEQYF. Written as DNA, the CDR3 is TGTGCCAGCAGCTTAGACCAGATCGGCGAGCAGTACTTC. The chain joins TRBV7-9 to TRBJ2-7; D is uncertain. Germline assignment: CDR1 SEHNR and CDR2 FQNEAQ (reference sequence). V was trimmed by 1 base and J by 6 bases, leaving 10 bases between them. This CDR3 contains 13 residues.

This clonotype was seen only a few times. The CDR3 loop is CASSTAGQGNSYEQYF. The CDR3 coding sequence is TGTGCCAGTAGTACTGCCGGACAGGGCAACTCCTACGAGCAGTACTTC. V gene TRBV19 combines with J gene TRBJ2-7; 8 nucleotides line up with TRBD1. The V gene's germline CDR1 is LNHDA and CDR2 SQIVND (reference sequence). This CDR3 comprises 16 residues. The junction had 8 bases not matched to a gene; V was cut back by 4 bases and J by 0 bases.

In the case of this clonotype: A clone one base away is much larger, so this may be a read error. The rearrangement joins TRBV5-6 to TRBJ1-1; 9 bases line up with TRBD1. J was trimmed by 7 bases and V by 7 bases; bases with no gene match: 8. The CDR3 sequence is 13 residues long. CDR1 and CDR2 from the germline V gene are SGHDT and YYEEEE. CDR3 region: CASGSGTGNEAFF. CDR3 bases: TGTGCCAGCGGCTCGGGGACAGGGAATGAAGCTTTCTTT.

This clonotype appeared a few times. V is TRBV11-2 and J is TRBJ2-7; no firm D call. CDR1 and CDR2 from the germline V gene are SGHAT and FQNNGV. This CDR3 has 21 amino acids. With 2 bases removed from V and 1 base from J, the gap between germline ends came to 30 bases. The CDR3 spells CASSLQLADRSVLRDSYEQYF. CDR3 DNA: TGTGCCAGCAGCTTACAGCTCGCCGACCGGTCGGTCCTCAGAGATTCCTACGAGCAGTACTTC. Drawing the rest from reference TRBV11-2 and TRBJ2-7, the complete variable domain is EAGVAQSPRYKIIEKRQSVAFWCNPISGHATLYWYQQILGQGPKLLIQFQNNGVVDDSQLPKDRFSAERLKGVDSTLKIQPAKLEDSAVYLCASSLQLADRSVLRDSYEQYFGPGTRLTVT.

The table lists this clonotype with many counts. The CDR3 loop reads CASSPIQGQKETQYF. CDR3 coding DNA: TGTGCCAGCAGCCCCATACAGGGACAGAAAGAGACCCAGTACTTC. The V call is TRBV25-1, the J call TRBJ2-5; 7 bases fit TRBD1. CDR3 length: 15 amino acids. Per the germline V gene, CDR1 is MGHDK and CDR2 is SYGVNS. J lost 3 bases, V lost 6 bases, and 10 bases had no gene match.

In its sample, this clonotype was seen a few times. The chain joins TRBV6-5 to TRBJ2-1; possibly TRBD1 for D (5 bases). CDR3 length equals 13 residues. In germline, CDR1 is MNHEY, CDR2 SVGAGI. The germline V and J ends were trimmed by 4 bases and 7 bases, with 11 bases remaining between them. CDR3: CASSSHPGNEQFF. The CDR3 DNA reads as TGTGCCAGCAGTTCCCATCCAGGGAATGAGCAGTTCTTC.

This clonotype was detected many times. V gene TRBV5-1 combines with J gene TRBJ2-7; a possible D gene is TRBD2 (6 bases). The germline gives CDR1 SGHRS, CDR2 YFSETQ. The germline V and J ends were trimmed by 0 bases and 6 bases, with 13 bases remaining between them. The CDR3 covers 14 residues. CDR3 residues: CASSLDGRVFEQYF. In DNA, the CDR3 is TGCGCCAGCAGCTTGGACGGGAGAGTATTCGAGCAGTACTTC.

The gene calls are TRBV25-1 and TRBJ2-7; D is unclear. V gave up 2 bases and J gave up 5 bases, with 10 bases separating them. Looked up from germline, CDR1 is MGHDK and CDR2 is SYGVNS. This CDR3 is built from 13 residues. The DNA of the CDR3 is TGTGCCAGCAGTGAAAGTCAAGCGAACGAGCAGTACTTC. Its translation is CASSESQANEQYF.

V usage is TRBV7-2 and J usage is TRBJ2-7; 9 nucleotides line up with TRBD2. Trimming at V came to 5 bases and at J to 7 bases, leaving 12 bases not matched to a gene. Germline V gene data show CDR1 as SGHTA and CDR2 as FQGNSA. The length of the CDR3 is 15 residues. The CDR3 nucleotides read TGTGCCAGCAGCCAGACGTTAGCGGGGGAGGGGGAGCAGTACTTC. This translates into CASSQTLAGEGEQYF.

This clonotype was counted many times. The rearrangement uses TRBV5-1 and TRBJ2-7, with 7 bases that match TRBD1. The CDR3 sequence is 16 residues long. The ends lost 1 base at V and 4 bases at J; junction bases unmatched: 11. Germline CDR1 reads SGHRS; CDR2 reads YFSETQ. The chain's CDR3 is CASSLSTGVRTYEQYF. The CDR3 DNA is TGCGCCAGCAGCTTGTCTACAGGGGTCCGGACATACGAGCAGTACTTC.

The J gene is TRBJ1-4, the V gene TRBV20-1; D is ambiguous. Trimming pared 5 bases from V and 3 bases from J, leaving 7 bases between. Germline V gene lookup returns CDR1 DFQATT and CDR2 SNEGSKA (reference sequence). This CDR3 spans 12 amino acids. CDR3 sequence reads: CSAAAPNEKLFF. Here the CDR3 DNA reads TGCAGTGCTGCAGCTCCTAATGAAAAACTGTTTTTT.

The chain links TRBV28 to TRBJ2-3; D not certain. Trimming left V 5 bases short and J 3 bases short, with 18 bases between. Germline V gene data show CDR1 as MDHEN and CDR2 as SYDVKM. CDR3 length equals 16 residues. Here the CDR3 reads CASSPLTAERTDTQYF. As DNA, the CDR3 is TGTGCCAGCAGTCCGCTTACGGCAGAACGGACAGATACGCAGTATTTT.

This clonotype was picked up many times. The rearrangement links TRBV7-2 to TRBJ2-1, with 9 bases identical to TRBD1. This CDR3 spans 16 amino acids. The trim removed 0 bases at V and 1 base at J, leaving 1 base unmatched. CDR1 and CDR2 (germline): SGHTA, FQGNSA. DNA of the CDR3: TGTGCCAGCAGCTTAGCGGGGACAGGGTCCTACAATGAGCAGTTCTTC. This codes for CASSLAGTGSYNEQFF.

The V and J genes are TRBV15 and TRBJ1-1, with D possibly matching TRBD1 (5 bases). Germline-derived CDR1 and CDR2 are LNHNV and YYDKDF (reference sequence). V was trimmed by 4 bases and J by 4 bases, leaving 13 bases between them. CDR3 size: 14 residues. The CDR3 loop is CATSTTSGGTEAFF. In nucleotides, the CDR3 is TGTGCCACCAGCACGACGTCGGGGGGCACTGAAGCTTTCTTT.

There are many counts of this clonotype. The chain recombines TRBV5-1 with TRBJ2-7, with D maybe TRBD1 (6 bases). V was clipped by 0 bases and J by 7 bases, with 11 bases between them. The CDR3 is 13 residues long. Germline V gene data show CDR1 as SGHRS and CDR2 as YFSETQ. The CDR3 DNA follows: TGCGCCAGCAGCTTGGACAGGGCCTGGGAGCAGTACTTC. It encodes CASSLDRAWEQYF.

This clonotype was seen ten or more times. The chain combines TRBV30 with TRBJ1-5; D gene unclear. Germline V gives CDR1 GTSNPN, CDR2 SVGIG (reference sequence). The CDR3 consists of 12 residues. Trimming removed 5 bases from V and 1 base from J, with 6 bases in between. The CDR3 here is CAWSASNQPQHF. The CDR3 DNA is TGTGCCTGGTCCGCAAGCAATCAGCCCCAGCATTTT.

This clonotype was observed at least ten times. This chain uses TRBV18 with TRBJ2-5, with D unresolved. This CDR3 has 13 residues. Per the germline V gene, CDR1 is KGHSH and CDR2 is LQKENI. Trimming stripped 3 bases from V and 1 base from J, with 6 bases between. CDR3 in amino acids: CASSPGIQETQYF. As DNA, the CDR3 is TGTGCCAGCTCACCCGGAATCCAAGAGACCCAGTACTTC.